The clone carrying this TCR beta chain appeared a few times. A single record per CDR3 protein comes from TCRdb applying MiXCR to the 5' RACE reads. The data show roughly 53,000 distinct CDR3 sequences, roughly a tenth seen once. This record comes from a study of early T cells in non-severe SARS-CoV-2 infection. V lost 8 bases and J 0 bases, leaving 17 bases between the germline ends. The CDR3 is 15 amino acids. The source is an adult who was a healthcare worker with PCR-confirmed SARS-CoV-2 infection or an uninfected control (not recorded which). V is TRBV12-3 or TRBV12-4 and J is TRBJ2-7; D gene ambiguous. The sequenced sample was whole blood. The CDR3 bases are TGTGCCAGCGTCGATTGGGCGAGCGACTCCTACGAGCAGTACTTC. It translates to CASVDWASDSYEQYF.